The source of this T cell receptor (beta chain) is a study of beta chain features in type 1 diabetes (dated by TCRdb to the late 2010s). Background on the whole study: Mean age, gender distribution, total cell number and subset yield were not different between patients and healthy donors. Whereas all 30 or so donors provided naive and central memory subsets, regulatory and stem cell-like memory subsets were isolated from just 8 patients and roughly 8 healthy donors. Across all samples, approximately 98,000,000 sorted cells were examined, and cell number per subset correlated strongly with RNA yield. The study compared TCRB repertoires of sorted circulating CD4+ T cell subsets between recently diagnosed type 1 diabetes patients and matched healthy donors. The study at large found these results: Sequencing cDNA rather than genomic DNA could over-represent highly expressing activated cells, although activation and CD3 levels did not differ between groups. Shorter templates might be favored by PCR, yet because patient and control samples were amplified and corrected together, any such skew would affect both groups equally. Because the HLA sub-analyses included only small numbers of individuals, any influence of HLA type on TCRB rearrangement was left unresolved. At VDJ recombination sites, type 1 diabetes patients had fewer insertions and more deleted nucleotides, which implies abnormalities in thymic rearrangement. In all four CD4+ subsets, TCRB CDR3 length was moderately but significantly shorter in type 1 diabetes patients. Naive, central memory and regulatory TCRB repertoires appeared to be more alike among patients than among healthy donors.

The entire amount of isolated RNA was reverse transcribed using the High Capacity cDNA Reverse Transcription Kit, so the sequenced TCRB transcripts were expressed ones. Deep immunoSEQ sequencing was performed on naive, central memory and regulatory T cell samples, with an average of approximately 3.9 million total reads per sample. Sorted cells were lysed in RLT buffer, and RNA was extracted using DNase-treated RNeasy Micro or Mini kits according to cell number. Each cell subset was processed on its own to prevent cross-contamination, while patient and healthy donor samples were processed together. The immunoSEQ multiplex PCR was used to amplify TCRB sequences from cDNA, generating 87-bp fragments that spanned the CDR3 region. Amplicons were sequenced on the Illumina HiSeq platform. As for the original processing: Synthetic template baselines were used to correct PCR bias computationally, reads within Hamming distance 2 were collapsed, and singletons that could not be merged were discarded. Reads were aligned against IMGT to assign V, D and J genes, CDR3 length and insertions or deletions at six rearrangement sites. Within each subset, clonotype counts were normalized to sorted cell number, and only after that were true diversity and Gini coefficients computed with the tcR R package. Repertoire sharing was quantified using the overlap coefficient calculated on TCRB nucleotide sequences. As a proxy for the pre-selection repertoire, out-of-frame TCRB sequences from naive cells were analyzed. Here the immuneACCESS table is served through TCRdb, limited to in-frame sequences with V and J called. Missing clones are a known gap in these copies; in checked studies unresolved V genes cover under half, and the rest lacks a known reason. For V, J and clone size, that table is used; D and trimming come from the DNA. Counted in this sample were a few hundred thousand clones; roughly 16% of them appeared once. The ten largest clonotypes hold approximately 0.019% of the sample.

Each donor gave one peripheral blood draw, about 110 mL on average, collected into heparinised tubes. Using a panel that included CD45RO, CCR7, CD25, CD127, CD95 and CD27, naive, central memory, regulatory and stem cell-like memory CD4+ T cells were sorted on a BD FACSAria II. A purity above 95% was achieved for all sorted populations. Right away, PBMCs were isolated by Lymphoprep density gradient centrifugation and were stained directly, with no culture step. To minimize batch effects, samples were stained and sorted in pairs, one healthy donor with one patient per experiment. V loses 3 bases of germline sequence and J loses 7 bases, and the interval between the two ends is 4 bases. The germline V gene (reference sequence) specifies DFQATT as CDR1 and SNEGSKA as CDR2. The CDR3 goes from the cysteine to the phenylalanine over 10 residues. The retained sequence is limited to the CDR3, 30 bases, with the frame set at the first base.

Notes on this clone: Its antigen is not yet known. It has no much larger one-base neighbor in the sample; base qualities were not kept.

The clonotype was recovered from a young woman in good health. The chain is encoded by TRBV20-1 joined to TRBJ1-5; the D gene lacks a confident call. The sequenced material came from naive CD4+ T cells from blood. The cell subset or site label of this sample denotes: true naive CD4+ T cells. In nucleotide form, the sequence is TGCAGTGCTAGTGAGCAGCCCCAGCATTTT. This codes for CSASEQPQHF.